The 5 T cell receptor beta chains below come from one sample, sequenced in a study of STAT3 mutations in large granular lymphocyte leukemia. Produced via immunoSEQ multiplex PCR; TCRdb's table is partial and in-frame only. The repertoire holds some 25,000 clones, with approximately 94% as singletons. These receptors' antigens are unknown. Regarding the study as a whole: Every T-cell large granular lymphocyte leukemia patient had at least one immunodominant TCR beta clonotype.

Input material: peripheral blood mononuclear cells. Source of these receptors: a man aged 35 to 55 with T-cell large granular lymphocyte leukemia. Some clones in this sample may be carry-over from other donors' samples.

This clone occurred once. The chain joins TRBV7-2 to TRBJ2-7; TRBD1 might be the D (6 bases). This CDR3 is built from 15 residues. Trimming removed 5 bases at V and 0 bases at J, with 14 bases between. Per germline, CDR1 SGHTA and CDR2 FQGNSA. The DNA of the CDR3 is TGTGCCAGCAGCGTGACAGGACTCCTCTCCTACGAGCAGTACTTC. Amino acid sequence: CASSVTGLLSYEQYF.

The V and J genes are TRBV6-5 and TRBJ2-7; D possibly matches TRBD1 or TRBD2 (5 bases each). The germline gives CDR1 MNHEY, CDR2 SVGAGI. The CDR3 length is 15 residues. V lost 5 bases to trimming and J lost 1 base, with 15 bases between them. This CDR3 is CASSRSGTQSYEQYF. The DNA for the CDR3 is TGTGCCAGCAGTCGTTCAGGGACCCAATCCTACGAGCAGTACTTC.

V usage is TRBV14 and J usage is TRBJ2-7; D might be TRBD1 (5 bases). The V and J ends lost 4 bases and 2 bases respectively, with 6 bases between them. The CDR3 totals 12 residues. Germline CDR1 is SGHDN and CDR2 is FVKESK. The CDR3 protein is CASSPGPYEQYF. CDR3 in DNA: TGTGCCAGCAGCCCAGGGCCCTACGAGCAGTACTTC.

V usage is TRBV28 and J usage is TRBJ2-7; tentative D call: TRBD2 (6 bases). The CDR3 loop spans 14 amino acids. V dropped 6 bases and J dropped 7 bases, with 19 bases sitting between them. Germline CDR1 reads MDHEN; CDR2 reads SYDVKM. The CDR3 protein is CASRSTGLRLEQYF. The CDR3, as DNA: TGTGCCAGCAGGTCTACGGGACTCCGGTTGGAGCAGTACTTC.

The rearrangement uses TRBV5-6 and TRBJ1-5; a weak D match, TRBD1 (5 bases). The V gene lost 4 bases and the J gene lost 4 bases, with 24 bases spanning the gap. There are 18 residues in the CDR3. Germline CDR1 and CDR2: SGHDT and YYEEEE. CDR3 in DNA: TGTGCCAGCAGCCGCCGGTTGGGGCGGGTGGGAATTAATCAGCCCCAGCATTTT. Its protein is CASSRRLGRVGINQPQHF. Combining the CDR3 with reference TRBV5-6 and TRBJ1-5 gives the whole variable domain DAGVTQSPTHLIKTRGQQVTLRCSPKSGHDTVSWYQQALGQGPQFIFQYYEEEERQRGNFPDRFSGHQFPNYSSELNVNALLLGDSALYLCASSRRLGRVGINQPQHFGDGTRLSIL.